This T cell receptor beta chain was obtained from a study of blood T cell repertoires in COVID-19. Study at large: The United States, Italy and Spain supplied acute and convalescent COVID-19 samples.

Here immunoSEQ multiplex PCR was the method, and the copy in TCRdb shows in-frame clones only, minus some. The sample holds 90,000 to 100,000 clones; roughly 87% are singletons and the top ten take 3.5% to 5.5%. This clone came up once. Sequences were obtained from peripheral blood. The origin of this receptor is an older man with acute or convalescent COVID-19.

Here the CDR3 reads CASSLGPGGSYEQYV. The CDR3 DNA follows: TGCGCCAGCAGCTTGGGCCCGGGTGGGTCCTACGAGCAGTACGTC. The chain is built from TRBV5-1 and TRBJ2-7; D unclear. V lost 0 bases and J 1 base, leaving 11 bases between the germline ends. CDR3 length: 15 amino acids. Germline V gene data show CDR1 as SGHRS and CDR2 as YFSETQ.